This is a list of T cell receptor beta chains from one sample in a study of T-cell reconstitution after alpha-beta-depleted transplantation in children. TCRdb called the PCR reads again in MiXCR, with one record for every CDR3 protein. The data contain roughly 500,000 distinct CDR3 sequences, 32% of them singletons. The sample was PBMCs from the stem cell graft donor, taken from the stem cell graft. The receptor source for this set is a human donor who donated a stem cell graft to a child with aplastic anemia. CDR3s include the opening cysteine and the closing phenylalanine or tryptophan. The order of the fields is J gene, V gene, clone size, D gene, CDR3 DNA, CDR3 protein. A D gene is named only where the DNA matches it firmly. Expanded clones are given a class, and other clones once, few, many or no size at all.

>TRBJ2-5|TRBV6-5|few|NA
TGTGCCAGCAGTTACTCGGTTGCAGGGTGGGCAGAGACCCAGTACTTC
CASSYSVAGWAETQYF
>TRBJ2-5|TRBV29-1|NA|TRBD2
TGCAGCGTTGAAGATGAAAGACTAGCGGGAGGGCCGTGGGAGACCCAGTACTTC
CSVEDERLAGGPWETQYF
>TRBJ2-3|TRBV7-3|NA|TRBD1
TGTGCCAGCAGCTTAAACAGGGGGCAGGATACGCAGTATTTT
CASSLNRGQDTQYF
>TRBJ2-1|TRBV6-1|NA|NA
TGTGCCTCACAGACTCTAAGCTCCTACAATGAGCAGTTCTTC
CASQTLSSYNEQFF
>TRBJ1-2|TRBV6-1|few|NA
TGTGCCAGCAGACAGGCCTCGGGGTATGGCTACACCTTC
CASRQASGYGYTF
>TRBJ2-7|TRBV29-1|few|NA
TGCAGCGGGAGCCGGACAGAAGGCGAGCAGTACTTC
CSGSRTEGEQYF
>TRBJ1-6|TRBV5-6|NA|NA
TGTGCCAGCAGAGACAGAGCCCTGAGCTCCTATAATTCACCCCTCCACTTT
CASRDRALSSYNSPLHF
>TRBJ2-3|TRBV12-3/TRBV12-4|NA|TRBD2
TGTGCCAGCACCAATAGCGGGAGTGGCGCAGATACGCAGTATTTT
CASTNSGSGADTQYF
>TRBJ1-2|TRBV27|NA|NA
TGTGCCAGCAAACTACAGGTTGGGGCGGACTATGGCTACACCTTC
CASKLQVGADYGYTF
>TRBJ1-5|TRBV5-6|few|TRBD1
TGTGCCAGCAGCTTGAAGACAGGGGTTCAGCCCCAGCATTTT
CASSLKTGVQPQHF
>TRBJ2-5|TRBV7-9|few|TRBD2
TGTGCCAGCAGCTTAGTAGGCCTAGCGGGAGGTCAAGAGACCCAGTACTTC
CASSLVGLAGGQETQYF
>TRBJ2-3|TRBV7-2|once|NA
TGTGCCAGCAGCTTAGAGGGACCTCCTAGCACAGATATGCAGTATTTT
CASSLEGPPSTDMQYF
>TRBJ2-1|TRBV7-3|NA|NA
TGTGCCAGCAGCTTAGTAGTTAGCAATGAGCAGTTCTTC
CASSLVVSNEQFF
>TRBJ2-3|TRBV11-1|NA|TRBD2
TGTGCCAGCAGCCCGGGGACTAGCGGGGTCCCTGAGGGAGATACGCAGTATTTT
CASSPGTSGVPEGDTQYF
>TRBJ2-1|TRBV6-4|NA|TRBD2
TGTGCCAGCAGTGACGGGGCGGGAGGGAGGGATGAGCAGTTCTTC
CASSDGAGGRDEQFF
>TRBJ1-1|TRBV20-1|NA|NA
TGCAGTGCTAGACAGGGCATGGCCACTGAAGCTTTCTTT
CSARQGMATEAFF
>TRBJ2-1|TRBV12-3/TRBV12-4|NA|NA
TGTGCCAGCAGTTTAGGGCGACACAGACAAGGGTCAAAGCAGTTCTTC
CASSLGRHRQGSKQFF
>TRBJ2-5|TRBV3-1|NA|NA
TGTGCCAGCAGCCTCTGGAATAGCGCAAGGGGGCAAGAGACCCAGTACTTC
CASSLWNSARGQETQYF
>TRBJ2-6|TRBV12-3/TRBV12-4|few|NA
TGTGCCAGCAGTTTCTCGACTGGGGCCAACGTCCTGACTTTC
CASSFSTGANVLTF
>TRBJ1-5|TRBV5-1|few|TRBD1
TGCGCCAGCAGCCCCGATGGGACAGGGTTTCCGCCCCAGCATTTT
CASSPDGTGFPPQHF
>TRBJ1-1|TRBV12-3/TRBV12-4|few|TRBD1
TGTGCCAGCAGGAGACAGGGGGAGGTTCGGACTGAAGCTTTCTTT
CASRRQGEVRTEAFF
>TRBJ1-1|TRBV30|NA|NA
TGTGCCTGGAGTCCGAATTCCGGCAGCCGCACTGAAGCTTTCTTT
CAWSPNSGSRTEAFF
>TRBJ2-5|TRBV7-2|few|NA
TGTGCCAGCAGCTTATTTCGCGAGACCCAGTACTTC
CASSLFRETQYF
>TRBJ1-4|TRBV5-1|few|NA
TGCGCCAGCAGCTTTGCGGACCCTAATGAAAAACTGTTTTTT
CASSFADPNEKLFF
>TRBJ2-5|TRBV12-3/TRBV12-4|NA|NA
TGTGCCAGCAGTTTAGGCCGGGAGAGCGGGGAGACCCAGTACTTC
CASSLGRESGETQYF
>TRBJ2-3|TRBV6-5|few|NA
TGTGCCAGCAGTTACTCCGGGCTGTCTGATACGCAGTATTTT
CASSYSGLSDTQYF
>TRBJ1-5|TRBV28|few|TRBD1
TGTGCCAGCAGGGGGGACAGGGGGCATCAGCCCCAGCATTTT
CASRGDRGHQPQHF
>TRBJ2-7|TRBV5-5|NA|TRBD1
TGTGCCAGCAGCTCCCGCTCCGACAGGGGCGGCGAGCAGTACTTC
CASSSRSDRGGEQYF
>TRBJ2-2|TRBV15|once|NA
TGTGCCACCAGCAGAGATAGATCCCCCGGGGAGCTGTTTTTT
CATSRDRSPGELFF
>TRBJ2-3|TRBV6-5|NA|TRBD1
TGTGCCAGCAGTTATACCGGGACAGCCACAGATACGCAGTATTTT
CASSYTGTATDTQYF
>TRBJ2-6|TRBV5-1|NA|NA
TGCGCCAGCAGCTTTCGTACAGAGGCCAACGTCCTGACTTTC
CASSFRTEANVLTF
>TRBJ2-1|TRBV20-1|NA|TRBD2
TGCAGTGCCCCAGGAGAGGGGACTAGCACTGAGCAGTTCTTC
CSAPGEGTSTEQFF
>TRBJ2-3|TRBV5-1|NA|TRBD2
TGCGCCAGCACCCGATCACCTAGCGGGAACACAGATACGCAGTATTTT
CASTRSPSGNTDTQYF
>TRBJ1-5|TRBV19|NA|NA
TGTGCCAGTAGTATACAGCAGGGGTGGGATAATGGCAATCAGCCCCAGCATTTT
CASSIQQGWDNGNQPQHF
>TRBJ2-3|TRBV29-1|NA|NA
TGCAGCGTTGTGCCGCGGGACAGCCCCACAGATACGCAGTATTTT
CSVVPRDSPTDTQYF
>TRBJ2-5|TRBV30|once|TRBD2
TGTGCCTGGGCCCCGGGACTAGGAGCCCAAGAGACCCAGTACTTC
CAWAPGLGAQETQYF
>TRBJ1-5|TRBV20-1|few|NA
TGCAGTGCTAGATCCAACCCAAGTCAGCCCCAGCATTTT
CSARSNPSQPQHF